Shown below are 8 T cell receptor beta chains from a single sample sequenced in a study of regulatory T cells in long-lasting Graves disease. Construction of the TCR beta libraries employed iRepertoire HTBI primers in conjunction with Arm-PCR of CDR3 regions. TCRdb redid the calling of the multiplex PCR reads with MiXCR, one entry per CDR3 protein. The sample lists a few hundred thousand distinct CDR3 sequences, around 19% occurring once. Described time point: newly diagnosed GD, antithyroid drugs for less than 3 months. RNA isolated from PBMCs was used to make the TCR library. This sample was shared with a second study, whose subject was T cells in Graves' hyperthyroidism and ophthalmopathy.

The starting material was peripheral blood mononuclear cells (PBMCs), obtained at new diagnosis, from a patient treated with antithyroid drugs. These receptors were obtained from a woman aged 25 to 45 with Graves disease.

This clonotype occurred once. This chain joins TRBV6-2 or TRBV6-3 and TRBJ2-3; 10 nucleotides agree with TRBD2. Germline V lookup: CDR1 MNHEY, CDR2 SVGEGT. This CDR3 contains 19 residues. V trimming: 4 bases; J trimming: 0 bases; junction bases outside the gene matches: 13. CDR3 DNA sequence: TGTGCCAGCAGTTTGGGGAGGCTAGCGGGGGTCACTAGCACAGATACGCAGTATTTT. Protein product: CASSLGRLAGVTSTDTQYF.

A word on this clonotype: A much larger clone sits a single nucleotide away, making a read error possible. The DNA for the CDR3 is TGTGCCAGCAGTTACTCTTCTATCAGGGGGGGGACTGAAGCTTTCTTT. This encodes CASSYSSIRGGTEAFF. The chain uses TRBV6-2 or TRBV6-3 and TRBJ1-1, with 7 nucleotides matching TRBD1. This CDR3 region has 16 residues. V gave up 0 bases and J gave up 5 bases; unmatched junction bases: 9. Per germline, CDR1 MNHEY and CDR2 SVGEGT.

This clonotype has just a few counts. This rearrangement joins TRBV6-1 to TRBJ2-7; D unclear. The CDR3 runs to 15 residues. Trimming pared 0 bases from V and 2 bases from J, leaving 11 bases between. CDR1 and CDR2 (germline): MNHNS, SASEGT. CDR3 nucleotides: TGTGCCAGCAGTGAAGCGCTGAGGCACCCCTACGAGCAGTACTTC. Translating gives CASSEALRHPYEQYF.

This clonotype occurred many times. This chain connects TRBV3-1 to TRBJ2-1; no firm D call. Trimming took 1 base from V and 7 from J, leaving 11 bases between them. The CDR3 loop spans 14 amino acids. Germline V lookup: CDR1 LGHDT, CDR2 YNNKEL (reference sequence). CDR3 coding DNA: TGTGCCAGCAGCCAAGTAGGCAGAAGTAATGAGCAGTTCTTC. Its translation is CASSQVGRSNEQFF.

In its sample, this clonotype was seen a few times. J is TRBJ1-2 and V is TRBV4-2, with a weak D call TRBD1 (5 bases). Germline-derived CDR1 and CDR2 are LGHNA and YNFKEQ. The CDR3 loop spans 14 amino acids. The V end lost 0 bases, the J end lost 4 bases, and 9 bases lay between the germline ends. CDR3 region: CASSQDGDVYGYTF. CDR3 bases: TGTGCCAGCAGCCAAGACGGGGACGTCTATGGCTACACCTTC.

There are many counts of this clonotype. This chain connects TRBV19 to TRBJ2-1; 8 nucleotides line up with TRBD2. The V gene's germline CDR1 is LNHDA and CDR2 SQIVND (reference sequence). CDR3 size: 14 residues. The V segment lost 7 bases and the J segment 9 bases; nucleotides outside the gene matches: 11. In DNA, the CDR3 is TGTGCCAGTAAAAAACTAGCGGAGATTAGTGAGCAGTTCTTC. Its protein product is CASKKLAEISEQFF.

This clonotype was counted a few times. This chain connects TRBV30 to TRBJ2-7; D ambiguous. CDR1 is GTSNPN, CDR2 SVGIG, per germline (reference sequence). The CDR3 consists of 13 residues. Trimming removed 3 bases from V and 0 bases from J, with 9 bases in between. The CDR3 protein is CAWRVGFSYEQYF. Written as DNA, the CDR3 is TGTGCCTGGAGGGTCGGATTCTCCTACGAGCAGTACTTC.

This CDR3 is CASSETSNEQYF. The CDR3 nucleotides read TGTGCCAGCAGCGAGACTAGCAACGAGCAGTACTTC. The chain links TRBV7-9 to TRBJ2-7, with 7 bases matching TRBD2. V lost 5 bases and J lost 5; bases outside the gene matches: 3. The CDR3 extends over 12 amino acids. Germline V gene sequence: CDR1 SEHNR, CDR2 FQNEAQ (reference sequence).